The 13 T cell receptor beta chains presented below share a single source sample, sequenced in a study of blood T cell repertoires in COVID-19. The protocol was immunoSEQ multiplex PCR, while the TCRdb copy is restricted to in-frame clones and leaves out a portion. This sample has 150,000 to 200,000 clones, with more than 75% found just once. Sequenced sample: PBMCs or T cells enriched from blood (not recorded which). The receptors come from a woman aged 50 to 60 with acute COVID-19.

This clone was seen only a few times. This sequence joins TRBV7-2 and TRBJ2-3, with D possibly being TRBD2 (5 bases). The CDR3 covers 16 residues. Trimming removed 1 base at V and 1 base at J, with 12 bases between. Germline values: CDR1 SGHTA, CDR2 FQGNSA. CDR3 sequence (DNA): TGTGCCAGCAGCTTAGTAGGCGGGTCGGGCACAGATACGCAGTATTTT. This sequence encodes CASSLVGGSGTDTQYF. Together with reference TRBV7-2 and TRBJ2-3, the CDR3 gives the full variable domain: GAGVSQSPSNKVTEKGKDVELRCDPISGHTALYWYRQSLGQGLEFLIYFQGNSAPDKSGLPSDRFSAERTGGSVSTLTIQRTQQEDSAVYLCASSLVGGSGTDTQYFGPGTRLTVL.

V usage is TRBV24-1 and J usage is TRBJ1-3; no firm D call. V was trimmed by 1 base and J by 4 bases, leaving 7 bases between them. The germline V gene has CDR1 KGHDR and CDR2 SFDVKD. The CDR3 covers 14 residues. The CDR3 loop reads CATSDLRFGNTIYF. The CDR3 nucleotides are TGTGCCACCAGTGATTTACGGTTCGGAAACACCATATATTTT.

This rearrangement joins TRBV18 to TRBJ2-7; D is unclear. The germline V and J ends were trimmed by 3 bases and 2 bases, with 8 bases remaining between them. This CDR3 spans 13 amino acids. The V gene's germline CDR1 is KGHSH and CDR2 LQKENI. In nucleotides, the CDR3 is TGTGCCAGCTCACCCCTCCGTGCCTACGAGCAGTACGTC. Translated, it gives CASSPLRAYEQYV.

This sequence joins TRBV24-1 and TRBJ1-2; D might be TRBD1 (6 bases). V lost 5 bases and J lost 6, with 15 bases in between. Germline V gives CDR1 KGHDR, CDR2 SFDVKD. The CDR3 is 14 residues long. The CDR3 loop reads CATSAETGQHGYTF. CDR3 DNA: TGTGCCACCAGTGCCGAGACAGGTCAGCATGGCTACACCTTC.

The chain employs TRBV6-6 and TRBJ1-3; 11 nucleotides line up with TRBD1. J lost 5 bases, V lost 6 bases, and 6 bases had no gene match. The germline gives CDR1 MNHNY, CDR2 SVGAGI (reference sequence). The CDR3 runs 15 residues. The DNA of the CDR3 is TGTGCCAGCAGACCCGGACAGGGGGCTAGAAACACCATATATTTT. This translates into CASRPGQGARNTIYF.

This clone was found once. V usage is TRBV7-2 and J usage is TRBJ2-3; no firm D call. The germline V gene encodes CDR1 SGHTA and CDR2 FQGNSA. V was clipped by 5 bases and J by 2 bases, with 5 bases between them. The CDR3 spans 12 residues. The CDR3 DNA follows: TGTGCCAGCAGCCGTAACACAGATACGCAGTATTTT. This codes for CASSRNTDTQYF.

The rearrangement joins TRBV4-2 to TRBJ1-2; the D gene is possibly TRBD1 (5 bases). V lost 0 bases to trimming and J lost 3 bases, with 11 bases between them. The CDR3 extends over 15 amino acids. Looked up from germline, CDR1 is LGHNA and CDR2 is YNFKEQ. CDR3 protein: CASSQDLGRDYGYTF. In DNA form, the CDR3 reads TGTGCCAGCAGCCAAGATCTAGGCAGGGACTATGGCTACACCTTC.

The chain has TRBV27 and TRBJ2-1; 7 nucleotides agree with TRBD1. CDR1 and CDR2 from the germline V gene are MNHEY and SMNVEV (reference sequence). This CDR3 has 14 residues. The ends lost 8 bases at V and 8 bases at J; junction bases unmatched: 12. The CDR3 loop is CASRRPGQSHEQFF. The DNA for the CDR3 is TGTGCCAGCCGGAGGCCGGGACAGTCCCATGAGCAGTTCTTC.

This sequence joins TRBV27 and TRBJ2-3; 15 bases agree with TRBD2. The germline V gene encodes CDR1 MNHEY and CDR2 SMNVEV (reference sequence). Unmatched junction bases numbered 6, after V lost 5 bases and J lost 0 bases. This CDR3 spans 18 amino acids. CDR3 amino acids: CASSPGTSGGHSTDTQYF. The CDR3, as DNA: TGTGCCAGCAGTCCCGGGACTAGCGGGGGGCACAGCACAGATACGCAGTATTTT.

The chain employs TRBV6-7 and TRBJ1-4; D is perhaps TRBD1 (5 bases). TRBV6-7 is known as an ORF, though its function is uncertain. With 5 bases removed from V and 1 base from J, the gap between germline ends came to 17 bases. The CDR3 consists of 17 residues. The CDR3 reads CASSPRTPAGTNEKLFF. The CDR3 bases are TGTGCCAGCAGTCCCCGGACACCCGCAGGAACTAATGAAAAACTGTTTTTT.

This chain joins TRBV12-5 and TRBJ1-1; D gene ambiguous. Per germline, CDR1 LGHNT and CDR2 FRNRAP. CDR3 length equals 14 residues. The V and J ends lost 7 bases and 3 bases respectively, with 15 bases between them. CDR3 amino acids: CASVGKSGYTEAFF. In nucleotides, the CDR3 is TGTGCTAGTGTCGGGAAATCTGGGTACACTGAAGCTTTCTTT.

V is TRBV15 and J is TRBJ2-1; 8 nucleotides match TRBD1. In germline, CDR1 is LNHNV, CDR2 YYDKDF (reference sequence). The V segment lost 2 bases and the J segment 7 bases; nucleotides outside the gene matches: 10. The CDR3 loop spans 16 amino acids. The CDR3 DNA follows: TGTGCCACCAGCAGAACCGGACAGGGCCGGGGGAATGAGCAGTTCTTC. The encoded protein is CATSRTGQGRGNEQFF.

V is TRBV7-2 and J is TRBJ1-2, with D maybe TRBD1 (5 bases). Germline V gene sequence: CDR1 SGHTA, CDR2 FQGNSA. The CDR3 loop spans 14 amino acids. V was cut by 5 bases and J by 8 bases, with 18 bases left in between. The CDR3 nucleotides read TGTGCCAGCAGCCGTCAGGGCCGGGGGGGAGGCTACACCTTC. Protein sequence: CASSRQGRGGGYTF.